This T cell receptor beta chain emerged from a study of tumor-infiltrating lymphocytes in primary liver carcinoma. Without any cell sorting, roughly 20-30 mg of bulk tissue yielded co-extracted RNA and DNA. Reverse transcription of roughly 0.45 ug total RNA with a constant-region primer produced TCR beta cDNA. TCR beta libraries came from three nested multiplex PCR rounds using slightly modified ARM-PCR. Both of the initial two PCR rounds ran for around 9 cycles and employed TRBV1-TRBV30 forward primers alongside a C-beta reverse primer. MiXCR, applied by TCRdb to the multiplex PCR reads, yields one record per CDR3 protein. Here the sample spans under 110,000 distinct CDR3 sequences, under 70% being singletons. In regard to this clonotype: A read error may produce the germline difference seen at one junction end.

Germline-derived CDR1 and CDR2 are SGHAT and FQNNGV. The CDR3 is made up of 16 amino acids. Sequenced sample: liver tumor tissue from sampling region 2. As for subset: tumor region T2, inferior pole. J is TRBJ2-1 and V is TRBV11-2; D remains ambiguous. The sequence was collected from a woman between 55 and 75 years old with primary liver carcinoma and hepatitis B virus infection. The CDR3 here is CASSLSSVSSYNDQFF. CDR3 sequence (DNA): TGTGCCAGCAGCTTGTCGAGCGTGAGCTCCTACAATGATCAGTTCTTC.